This entry concerns a single T cell receptor beta chain. Its antigen remains unidentified. This entry belongs to a study of T cell responses to AZD1222 COVID-19 vaccine. Study outcomes and limitations: It should be noted that donors were predominantly white British and more often female, and clonal diversity was possibly underestimated. Repertoires were collected only later (after the peak T cell response had occurred). CD4 TCRs associated with vaccination spanned spike, dominating at 160-218 and 743-854.

The V end was cut by 4 bases, the J end by 4 bases, with 11 bases between. This CDR3 contains 14 residues. The germline V gene has CDR1 LGHDT and CDR2 YNNKEL (reference sequence). Using immunoSEQ multiplex PCR, the repertoire was profiled, and TCRdb retains in-frame clones only, with some absent. Among over 150,000 clones, 90% to 95% were seen once, and the ten largest hold around 0.98%. V is TRBV3-1 (or the pseudogene TRBV3-2) and J is TRBJ2-1; possibly TRBD2 for D (6 bases). The receptor's source is an adult who received the MenACWY meningococcal vaccine as a control. The specimen was peripheral blood, collected 28 days after the second dose of the MenACWY control vaccine. The CDR3 DNA is TGTGCCAGCAGCCGTCAGGAGGGGTACAATGAGCAGTTCTTC. Its translation is CASSRQEGYNEQFF.